The clone carrying this T cell receptor (beta chain) is medium-sized by frequency. cDNA libraries for TRB were generated by 5' RACE incorporating UMI labels. TCRdb reprocessed the 5' RACE reads, with one entry per CDR3 protein and no DNA. The data show about 8,300 distinct CDR3 sequences, and the top ten clones hold 2% to 2.5%. CDR1 and CDR2 from the germline V gene are SQVTM and ANQGSEA. This CDR3 has 15 residues. This sample is part of a study of CXCR3-negative and CXCR3-positive naive CD8 T cells. Material for sequencing was naive CXCR3- CD8+ T cells from blood. The sample's subset: CD45RO-CCR7+CD27+CD95- naive CD8+ T cells lacking CXCR3 (TNR3-). This sequence was found in a human donor in good health. Some clones in this sample may be carry-over from other donors' samples. The chain joins TRBV29-1 to TRBJ2-1; TCRdb indicates TRBD2, and absent DNA this call remains unverified. The CDR3 loop is CSVEGTGIPYNEQFF.